This T cell receptor (beta chain) appears in the sequencing data of a study of T cell responses to AZD1222 COVID-19 vaccine. This clone was detected once. Its target is unknown. CDR3 size: 10 residues. Whole-study results and caveats: Spike-specific TCR repertoires showed rising breadth and depth after two AZD1222 doses. White British ancestry dominated among donors, who included more females, and clonal diversity was possibly underestimated. Distributed over spike, vaccine-associated CD4 TCRs predominated at 160-218 and 743-854. Baseline serostatus was positive in only a handful of AZD1222 recipients.

TCRdb's table, derived via immunoSEQ multiplex PCR, lists solely in-frame clones and lacks some. This table holds 90,000 to 120,000 clones, approximately 86% found once. This TCR was recovered from an adult who received the MenACWY meningococcal vaccine as a control. The J gene is TRBJ2-7, the V gene TRBV12-3 or TRBV12-4; D call uncertain. Specimen: peripheral blood, collected 28 days after the second dose of the MenACWY control vaccine. In DNA form, the CDR3 reads TGTAATGGCCTGCTCTACGAGCAGTACTTC. This codes for CNGLLYEQYF.